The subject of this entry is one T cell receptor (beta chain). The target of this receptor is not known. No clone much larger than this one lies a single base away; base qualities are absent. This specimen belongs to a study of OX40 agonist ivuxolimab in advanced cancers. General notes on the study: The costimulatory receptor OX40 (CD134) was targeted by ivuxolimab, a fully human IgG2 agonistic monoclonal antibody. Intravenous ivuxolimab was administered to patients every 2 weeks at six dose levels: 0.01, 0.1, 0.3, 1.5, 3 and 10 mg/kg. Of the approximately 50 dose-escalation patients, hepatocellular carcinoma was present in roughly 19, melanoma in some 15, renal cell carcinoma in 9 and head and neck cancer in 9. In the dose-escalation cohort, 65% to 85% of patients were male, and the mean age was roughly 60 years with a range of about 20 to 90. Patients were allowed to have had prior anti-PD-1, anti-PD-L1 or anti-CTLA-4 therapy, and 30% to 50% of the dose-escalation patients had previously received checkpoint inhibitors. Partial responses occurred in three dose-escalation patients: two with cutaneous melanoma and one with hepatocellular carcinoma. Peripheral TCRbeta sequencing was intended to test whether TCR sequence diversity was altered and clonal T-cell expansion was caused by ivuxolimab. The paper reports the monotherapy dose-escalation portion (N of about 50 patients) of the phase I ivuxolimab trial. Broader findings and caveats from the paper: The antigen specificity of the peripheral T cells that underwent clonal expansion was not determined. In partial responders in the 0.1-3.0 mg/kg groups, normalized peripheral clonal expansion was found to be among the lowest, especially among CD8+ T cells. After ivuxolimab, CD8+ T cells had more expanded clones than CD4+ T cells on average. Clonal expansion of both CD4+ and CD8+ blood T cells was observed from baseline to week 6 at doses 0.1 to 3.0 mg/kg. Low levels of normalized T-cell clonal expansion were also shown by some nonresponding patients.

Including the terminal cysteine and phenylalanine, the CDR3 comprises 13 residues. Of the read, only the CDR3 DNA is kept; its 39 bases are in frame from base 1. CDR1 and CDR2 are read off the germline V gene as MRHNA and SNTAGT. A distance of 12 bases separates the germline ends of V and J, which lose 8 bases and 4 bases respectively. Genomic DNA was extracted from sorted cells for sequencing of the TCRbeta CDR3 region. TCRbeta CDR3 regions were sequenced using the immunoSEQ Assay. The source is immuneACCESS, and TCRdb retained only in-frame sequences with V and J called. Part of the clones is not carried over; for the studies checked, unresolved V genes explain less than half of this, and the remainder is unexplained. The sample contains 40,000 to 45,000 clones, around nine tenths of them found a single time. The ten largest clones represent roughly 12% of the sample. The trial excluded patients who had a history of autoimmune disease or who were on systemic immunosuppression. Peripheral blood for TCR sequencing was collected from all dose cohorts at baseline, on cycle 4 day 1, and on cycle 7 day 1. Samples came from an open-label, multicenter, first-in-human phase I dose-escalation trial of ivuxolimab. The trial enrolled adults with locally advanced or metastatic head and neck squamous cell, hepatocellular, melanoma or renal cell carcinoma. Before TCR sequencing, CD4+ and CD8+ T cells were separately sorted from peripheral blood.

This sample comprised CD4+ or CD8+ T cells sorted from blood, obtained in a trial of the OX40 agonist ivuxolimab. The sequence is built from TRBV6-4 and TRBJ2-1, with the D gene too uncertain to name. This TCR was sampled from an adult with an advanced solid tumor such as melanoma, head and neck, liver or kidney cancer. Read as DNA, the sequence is TGTGCCAGCTCCTTGACCCAGTACAATGAGCAGTTCTTC. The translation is CASSLTQYNEQFF.